This TCR beta chain was recovered during a study of T cell clonotyping in hematopoietic cell transplantation. This CDR3 contains 15 residues. Germline CDR1 SGHAT, CDR2 FQNNGV. The J segment lost 4 bases and the V segment lost 4 bases, leaving 6 bases of the junction unmatched. Points from the study as a whole: Without cell sorting, CD4 versus CD8 contributions remain unresolved. At the given depth, recipient repertoires were over 95% de novo clonotypes. After transplant, recipient diversity fell while pathologically expanded clonotypes grew through day 180.

Of note for this clone: Its cognate antigen is unknown.

As to time point: recipient sample about 28 days before transplant, after cytoreduction. Produced via immunoSEQ multiplex PCR; TCRdb's table is partial and in-frame only. This table holds about 9,000 clones, roughly three quarters found once. The chain uses TRBV11-2 and TRBJ1-1; 10 bases map to TRBD1. The source of this sequence is a man in his sixties with acute myeloid leukemia. Some clones in this sample may be carry-over from other donors' samples. Specimen: peripheral blood mononuclear cells, collected before stem cell transplant. CDR3 residues: CASSSRTGGGTEAFF. As DNA, the CDR3 is TGTGCCAGCAGCTCCCGGACAGGGGGTGGCACTGAAGCTTTCTTT.